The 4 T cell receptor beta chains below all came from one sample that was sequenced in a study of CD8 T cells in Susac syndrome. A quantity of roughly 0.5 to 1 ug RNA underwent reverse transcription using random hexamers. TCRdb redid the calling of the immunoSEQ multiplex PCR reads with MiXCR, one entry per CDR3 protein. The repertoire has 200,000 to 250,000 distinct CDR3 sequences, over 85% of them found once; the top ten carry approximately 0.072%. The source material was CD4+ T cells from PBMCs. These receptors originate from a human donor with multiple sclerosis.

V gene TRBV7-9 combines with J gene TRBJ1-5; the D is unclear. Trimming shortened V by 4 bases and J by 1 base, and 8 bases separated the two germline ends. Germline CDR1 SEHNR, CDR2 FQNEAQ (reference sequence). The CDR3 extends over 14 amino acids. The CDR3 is CASSSALSNQPQHF. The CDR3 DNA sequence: TGTGCCAGCAGCTCCGCTCTGAGCAATCAGCCCCAGCATTTT.

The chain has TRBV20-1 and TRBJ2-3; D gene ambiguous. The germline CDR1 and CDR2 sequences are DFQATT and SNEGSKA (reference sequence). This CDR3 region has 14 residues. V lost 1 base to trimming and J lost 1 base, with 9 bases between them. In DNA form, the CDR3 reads TGCAGTGCTAGAGGTTCCTTAGGCACAGATACGCAGTATTTT. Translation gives CSARGSLGTDTQYF.

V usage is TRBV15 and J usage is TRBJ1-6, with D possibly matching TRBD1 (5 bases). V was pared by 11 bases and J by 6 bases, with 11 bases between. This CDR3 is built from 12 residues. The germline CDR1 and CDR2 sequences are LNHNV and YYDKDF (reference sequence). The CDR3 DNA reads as TGTGCCTCCGGGACGGGTAATTCACCCCTCCACTTT. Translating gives CASGTGNSPLHF.

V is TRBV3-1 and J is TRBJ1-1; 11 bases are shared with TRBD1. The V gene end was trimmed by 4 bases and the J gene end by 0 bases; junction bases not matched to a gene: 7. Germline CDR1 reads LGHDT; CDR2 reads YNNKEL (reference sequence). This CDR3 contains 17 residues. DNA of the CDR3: TGTGCCAGCAGCCCCCGGACAGGGGGCGTGATGAACACTGAAGCTTTCTTT. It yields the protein CASSPRTGGVMNTEAFF.